The rows below give T cell receptor beta chains drawn from one sample of a study of early T cells in non-severe SARS-CoV-2 infection. From the 5' RACE reads, TCRdb called clonotypes with MiXCR, one entry per CDR3 protein. The sample yields tens of thousands of distinct CDR3 sequences, about 3.7% seen once. The specimen sequenced was whole blood. Receptors originate from an adult who was a healthcare worker with PCR-confirmed SARS-CoV-2 infection or an uninfected control (not recorded which). The CDR3 runs from the conserved cysteine through the conserved F or W. D genes are given only for firm matches. For some rows the clone size is stated as once, few or many, or as a class when expanded; others skip it.

TRBJ1-6	TRBD1	TRBV6-1	15	.	CASSEGGQGNSPLHF	TGTGCCAGCAGTGAAGGGGGACAGGGTAATTCACCCCTCCACTTT
TRBJ2-1	.	TRBV20-1	14	.	CSATVTSPYNEQFF	TGCAGTGCTACCGTGACTAGTCCCTACAATGAGCAGTTCTTC
TRBJ2-1	.	TRBV14	13	medium-sized	CTSSQPMGPRLFF	TGTACCAGCAGCCAACCAATGGGGCCCAGGCTGTTCTTC
TRBJ1-2	TRBD1	TRBV29-1	11	few	CSVAEGGGYTF	TGCAGCGTTGCTGAAGGGGGCGGCTACACCTTC
TRBJ2-3	TRBD2	TRBV20-1	15	medium-sized	CSAERLAGVTDTQYF	TGCAGTGCTGAACGACTAGCGGGAGTCACAGATACGCAGTATTTT
TRBJ2-7	.	TRBV21-1	11	many	CAREREYEQYF	TGTGCCAGAGAAAGGGAATACGAGCAGTACTTC
TRBJ2-5	.	TRBV2	14	many	CASSDIEGAETQYF	TGTGCCAGCAGTGATATCGAGGGAGCGGAGACCCAGTACTTC
TRBJ1-2	.	TRBV12-3/TRBV12-4	15	few	CASSSLGTRGYGYTF	TGTGCCAGCAGTTCCCTGGGGACGAGGGGATATGGCTACACCTTC
TRBJ1-1	TRBD1	TRBV11-2	14	many	CASTKTGGWAEAFF	TGTGCCAGCACAAAGACAGGGGGCTGGGCTGAAGCTTTCTTT
TRBJ2-3	TRBD2	TRBV4-2	18	many	CASSQGPLTSGAADTQYF	TGTGCCAGCAGCCAAGGCCCCCTTACTAGCGGGGCTGCAGATACGCAGTATTTT
TRBJ2-1	.	TRBV7-9	14	many	CASSLTEGLNEQFF	TGTGCCAGCAGCTTAACAGAGGGCCTTAATGAGCAGTTCTTC
TRBJ2-7	TRBD1	TRBV11-2	14	many	CASSFSTGAYEQYF	TGTGCCAGCAGTTTCTCGACAGGGGCCTACGAGCAGTACTTC
TRBJ1-1	.	TRBV21-1	16	medium-sized	CASSKKGTGRKTEAFF	TGTGCCAGCAGCAAAAAGGGGACAGGGAGGAAGACTGAAGCTTTCTTT
TRBJ1-5	.	TRBV9	15	many	CASSVEGLVNQPQHF	TGTGCCAGCAGCGTAGAAGGCTTGGTGAATCAGCCCCAGCATTTT
TRBJ2-1	TRBD2	TRBV20-1	15	many	CSAQGLAGSYNEQFF	TGCAGTGCTCAGGGACTAGCGGGATCATACAATGAGCAGTTCTTC
TRBJ2-7	TRBD2	TRBV29-1	13	many	CSVRSSGTYEQYF	TGCAGCGTTAGGTCTAGCGGTACCTACGAGCAGTACTTC
TRBJ2-5	.	TRBV11-3	10	few	CASSLTRKYF	TGTGCCAGCAGCTTGACCAGGAAGTACTTC
TRBJ1-2	.	TRBV3-1	15	medium-sized	CASSLRRGVNYGYTF	TGTGCCAGCAGTCTTAGGCGGGGAGTCAACTATGGCTACACCTTC
TRBJ2-7	.	TRBV7-9	12	many	CASSASVREQYF	TGTGCCAGCAGCGCCTCAGTCCGCGAGCAGTACTTC
TRBJ1-5	.	TRBV6-1	14	many	CASRATGWVQPQHF	TGTGCCAGCAGAGCCACAGGGTGGGTCCAGCCCCAGCATTTT
TRBJ2-3	.	TRBV12-3/TRBV12-4	13	many	CASRVEGTDTQYF	TGTGCCAGCAGGGTGGAGGGCACAGATACGCAGTATTTT
TRBJ2-1	TRBD2	TRBV7-9	14	many	CASSASGGADEQFF	TGTGCCAGCAGCGCTAGCGGGGGGGCCGATGAGCAGTTCTTC
TRBJ2-4	.	TRBV7-2	14	medium-sized	CASSSPAPQNIQYF	TGTGCCAGCAGCTCCCCGGCCCCTCAAAACATTCAGTACTTC
TRBJ1-1	.	TRBV7-2	14	many	CASSVLGGNTEAFF	TGTGCCAGCAGCGTACTAGGGGGAAACACTGAAGCTTTCTTT
TRBJ2-3	.	TRBV9	13	medium-sized	CASSLRFTDTQYF	TGTGCCAGCAGCCTAAGATTCACAGATACGCAGTATTTT
TRBJ1-1	.	TRBV20-1	13	few	CSARGHLNTEAFF	TGCAGTGCTAGAGGGCATTTAAACACTGAAGCTTTCTTT
TRBJ2-7	.	TRBV7-9	14	many	CASSIRDRIYEQYF	TGTGCCAGCAGCATCCGGGACCGAATCTACGAGCAGTACTTC
TRBJ2-5	TRBD2	TRBV6-2/TRBV6-3	17	many	CASSYRASGARGETQYF	TGTGCCAGCAGTTACCGGGCTAGCGGGGCCCGCGGAGAGACCCAGTACTTC
TRBJ2-7	.	TRBV6-2/TRBV6-3	14	few	CASSYSTHGSEQYF	TGTGCCAGCAGTTACTCGACCCACGGGTCCGAGCAGTACTTC
TRBJ1-4	.	TRBV12-3/TRBV12-4	13	medium-sized	CASSPVKNEKLFF	TGTGCCAGCAGCCCGGTCAAAAATGAAAAACTGTTTTTT
TRBJ1-2	.	TRBV12-3/TRBV12-4	16	many	CASSLGGTGDAIGYTF	TGTGCCAGCAGTTTGGGGGGAACAGGTGACGCTATAGGCTACACCTTC
TRBJ2-7	.	TRBV28	15	many	CASSGGLRGSYEQYF	TGTGCCAGCAGTGGTGGGCTTAGGGGCTCCTACGAGCAGTACTTC
TRBJ2-7	.	TRBV12-5	12	.	CASGLLAYEQYF	TGTGCTAGTGGTTTGCTAGCCTACGAGCAGTACTTC
TRBJ2-7	TRBD2	TRBV7-6	15	many	CASSPQGGTQDEQYF	TGTGCCAGCAGCCCCCAGGGAGGGACCCAAGACGAGCAGTACTTC
TRBJ1-1	TRBD1	TRBV27	15	many	CASSLSEGARTEAFF	TGTGCCAGCAGTTTAAGCGAGGGGGCGCGCACTGAAGCTTTCTTT
TRBJ2-1	TRBD1	TRBV6-1	14	.	CASLRDRGWNEQFF	TGTGCCAGCCTCCGGGACAGGGGCTGGAATGAGCAGTTCTTC
TRBJ2-7	TRBD2	TRBV6-2/TRBV6-3	14	.	CASGLSGTLGEQYF	TGTGCCAGCGGCCTAAGCGGGACCTTGGGGGAGCAGTACTTC
TRBJ1-2	.	TRBV11-3	15	medium-sized	CASSPMDSLGYGYTF	TGTGCCAGCAGTCCCATGGACAGTCTTGGCTATGGCTACACCTTC
TRBJ2-1	.	TRBV11-3	14	many	CASSVGPSDNEQFF	TGTGCCAGCAGCGTGGGACCGAGCGACAATGAGCAGTTCTTC
TRBJ1-5	.	TRBV19	15	many	CASTHWGRRNQPQHF	TGTGCCAGTACCCACTGGGGCAGGCGAAATCAGCCCCAGCATTTT
TRBJ2-7	.	TRBV9	14	many	CASSGGDGYYEQYF	TGTGCCAGCAGCGGAGGGGACGGATACTACGAGCAGTACTTC
TRBJ2-3	.	TRBV10-2	12	many	CASRVAEDTQYF	TGCGCCAGCAGGGTAGCCGAGGATACGCAGTATTTT
TRBJ1-2	.	TRBV27	13	.	CAAWGGSSYGYTF	TGTGCCGCCTGGGGGGGCAGTTCTTATGGCTACACCTTC
TRBJ2-7	.	TRBV20-1	12	.	CSATRETYEQYF	TGCAGTGCAACCAGGGAGACCTACGAGCAGTACTTC
TRBJ2-1	TRBD2	TRBV29-1	14	many	CSVGGLANGNEQFF	TGCAGCGTTGGGGGACTAGCGAATGGCAATGAGCAGTTCTTC
TRBJ2-2	TRBD1	TRBV9	15	many	CASSGSGTGGRELFF	TGTGCCAGCAGCGGATCCGGGACAGGTGGCCGGGAGCTGTTTTTT
TRBJ1-1	TRBD1	TRBV7-2	14	medium-sized	CASSLGHRGAEAFF	TGTGCCAGCAGCTTAGGCCACAGGGGGGCTGAAGCTTTCTTT
TRBJ1-2	TRBD1	TRBV29-1	16	many	CSVELWGTGRDYGYTF	TGCAGCGTTGAGCTCTGGGGGACAGGGAGGGACTATGGCTACACCTTC
TRBJ1-1	.	TRBV30	14	many	CAWRALGGETEAFF	TGTGCCTGGAGGGCACTCGGGGGGGAGACTGAAGCTTTCTTT
TRBJ1-5	.	TRBV7-2	14	many	CASSPQGFNQPQHF	TGTGCCAGCAGCCCACAGGGCTTCAATCAGCCCCAGCATTTT
TRBJ1-4	.	TRBV3-1	16	few	CASSQDGAEPWEKLFF	TGTGCCAGCAGCCAAGATGGGGCGGAACCTTGGGAAAAACTGTTTTTT
TRBJ2-1	TRBD1	TRBV2	17	many	CASSARRRDRVSSEQFF	TGTGCCAGCAGTGCCCGCCGGCGGGACAGGGTATCGAGTGAGCAGTTCTTC
TRBJ2-1	.	TRBV29-1	11	many	CSVEHPNEQFF	TGCAGCGTTGAACACCCCAATGAGCAGTTCTTC
TRBJ1-2	.	TRBV12-3/TRBV12-4	12	.	CASTQGGYGYTF	TGTGCCAGCACCCAAGGGGGCTATGGCTACACCTTC
TRBJ2-7	TRBD2	TRBV19	15	many	CASSMGLAVSYEQYF	TGTGCCAGTAGTATGGGTCTAGCGGTCTCCTACGAGCAGTACTTC
TRBJ1-6	.	TRBV7-9	15	few	CASSLIRDGVDPLHF	TGTGCCAGCAGCTTAATTCGGGACGGGGTAGATCCCCTCCACTTT